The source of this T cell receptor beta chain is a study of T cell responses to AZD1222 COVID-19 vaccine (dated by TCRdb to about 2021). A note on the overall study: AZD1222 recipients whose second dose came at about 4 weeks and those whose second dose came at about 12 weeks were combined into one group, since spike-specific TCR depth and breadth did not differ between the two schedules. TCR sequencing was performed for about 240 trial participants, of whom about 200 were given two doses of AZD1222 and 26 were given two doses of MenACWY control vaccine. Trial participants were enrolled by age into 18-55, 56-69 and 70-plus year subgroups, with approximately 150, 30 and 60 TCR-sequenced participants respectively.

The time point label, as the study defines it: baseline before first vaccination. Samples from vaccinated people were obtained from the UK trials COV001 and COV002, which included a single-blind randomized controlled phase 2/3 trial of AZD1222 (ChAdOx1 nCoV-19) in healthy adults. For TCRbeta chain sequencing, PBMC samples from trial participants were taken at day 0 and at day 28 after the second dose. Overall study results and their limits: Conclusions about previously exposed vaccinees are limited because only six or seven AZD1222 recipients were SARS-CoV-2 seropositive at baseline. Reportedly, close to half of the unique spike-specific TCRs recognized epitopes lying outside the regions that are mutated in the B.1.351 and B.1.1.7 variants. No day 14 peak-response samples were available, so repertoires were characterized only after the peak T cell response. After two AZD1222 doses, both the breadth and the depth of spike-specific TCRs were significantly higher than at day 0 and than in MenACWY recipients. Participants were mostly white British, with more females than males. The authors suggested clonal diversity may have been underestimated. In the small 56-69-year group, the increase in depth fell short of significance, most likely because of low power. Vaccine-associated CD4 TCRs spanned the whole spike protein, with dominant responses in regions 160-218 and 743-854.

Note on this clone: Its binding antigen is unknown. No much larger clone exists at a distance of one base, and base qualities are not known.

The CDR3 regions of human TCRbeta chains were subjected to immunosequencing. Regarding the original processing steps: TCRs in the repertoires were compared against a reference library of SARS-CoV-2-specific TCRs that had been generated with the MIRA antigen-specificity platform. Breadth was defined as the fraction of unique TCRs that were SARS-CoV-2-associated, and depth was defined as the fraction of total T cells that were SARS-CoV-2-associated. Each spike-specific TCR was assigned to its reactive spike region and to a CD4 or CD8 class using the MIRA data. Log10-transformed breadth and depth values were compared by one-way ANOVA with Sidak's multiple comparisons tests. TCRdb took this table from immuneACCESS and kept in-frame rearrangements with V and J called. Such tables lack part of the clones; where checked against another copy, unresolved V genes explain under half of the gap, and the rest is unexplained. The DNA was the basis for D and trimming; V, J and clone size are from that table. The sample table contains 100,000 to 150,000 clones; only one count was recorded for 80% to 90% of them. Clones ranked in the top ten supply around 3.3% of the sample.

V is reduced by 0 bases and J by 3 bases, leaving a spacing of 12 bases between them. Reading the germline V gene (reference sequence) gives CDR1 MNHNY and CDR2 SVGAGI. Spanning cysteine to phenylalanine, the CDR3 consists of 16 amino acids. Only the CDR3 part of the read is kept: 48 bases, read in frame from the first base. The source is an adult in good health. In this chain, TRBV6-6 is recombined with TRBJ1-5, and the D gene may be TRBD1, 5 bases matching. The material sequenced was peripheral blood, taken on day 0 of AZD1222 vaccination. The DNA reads TGTGCCAGCAGTTACTCATCCGAGGGGAACAATCAGCCCCAGCATTTT. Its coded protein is CASSYSSEGNNQPQHF.